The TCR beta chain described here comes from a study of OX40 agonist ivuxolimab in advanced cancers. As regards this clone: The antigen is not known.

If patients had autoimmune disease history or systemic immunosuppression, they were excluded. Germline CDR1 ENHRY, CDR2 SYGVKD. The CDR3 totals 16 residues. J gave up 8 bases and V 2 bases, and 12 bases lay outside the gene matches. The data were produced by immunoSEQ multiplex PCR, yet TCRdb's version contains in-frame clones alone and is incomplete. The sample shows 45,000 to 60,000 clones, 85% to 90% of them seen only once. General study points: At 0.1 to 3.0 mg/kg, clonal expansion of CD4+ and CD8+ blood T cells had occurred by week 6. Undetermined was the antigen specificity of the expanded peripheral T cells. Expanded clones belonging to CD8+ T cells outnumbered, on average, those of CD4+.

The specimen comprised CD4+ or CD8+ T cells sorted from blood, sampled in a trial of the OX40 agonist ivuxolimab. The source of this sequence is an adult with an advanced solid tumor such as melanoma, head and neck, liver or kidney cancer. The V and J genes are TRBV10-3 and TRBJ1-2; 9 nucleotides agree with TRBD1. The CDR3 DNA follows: TGTGCCATCAGTGAGATTACCGGGACAGGGACGGGAGGCTACACCTTC. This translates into CAISEITGTGTGGYTF.